These 11 T cell receptor beta chains came from one sample sequenced in a study of shared clonotypes between healthy human individuals. The data were produced by immunoSEQ multiplex PCR, yet TCRdb's version contains in-frame clones alone and is incomplete. The sample has approximately 700,000 clones; around four fifths are singletons. Specimen: memory CD4+ T cells sorted from blood. The subset is: CD45RA-negative fraction. The receptors derive from a woman in her thirties in good health.

This clone was observed a few times. The chain is built from TRBV18 and TRBJ1-5; D is unclear. The CDR3 has 15 residues. Trimming cost V 1 base and J 0 bases, with 7 bases left between them. CDR1 and CDR2 (germline): KGHSH, LQKENI. The DNA for the CDR3 is TGTGCCAGCTCACCACAGGAGAATAGCAATCAGCCCCAGCATTTT. Its protein is CASSPQENSNQPQHF.

The genes are TRBV5-3 and TRBJ2-1, with 10 bases lining up with TRBD2. TRBV5-3 belongs to the ORF category, with a function that is uncertain. The CDR3 runs to 16 residues. Germline trimming cut 0 bases from V and 3 bases from J; bases unmatched to any gene: 3. CDR3 bases: TGTGCCAGAAGCTTGGACCCTAGCGGGAGCTACAATGAGCAGTTCTTC. Translation: CARSLDPSGSYNEQFF.

The rearrangement uses TRBV2 and TRBJ2-7; 14 nucleotides match TRBD2. The CDR3 loop spans 16 amino acids. CDR1 and CDR2 (germline): SNHLY, FYNNEI. The V gene end was trimmed by 4 bases and the J gene end by 2 bases; junction bases not matched to a gene: 4. CDR3 sequence: CASSGGLAGATYEQYF. The CDR3 bases are TGTGCCAGCAGTGGGGGACTAGCGGGGGCAACCTACGAGCAGTACTTC.

The chain links TRBV2 to TRBJ2-6; no clear D gene. This CDR3 contains 15 residues. The V and J ends lost 6 bases and 2 bases respectively, with 11 bases between them. Germline V CDR1 and CDR2: SNHLY, FYNNEI. Here the CDR3 reads CASRPPRAGANVLTF. The CDR3 DNA reads TGTGCCAGCAGACCACCCCGGGCTGGGGCCAACGTCCTGACTTTC.

CDR3 sequence (DNA): TGCGCCAGCAGCTTGGGAGCGTTTGAGACCCAGTACTTC. Translating gives CASSLGAFETQYF. The chain carries TRBV5-1 and TRBJ2-5, with D uncertain. V lost 0 bases, J lost 5 bases, and 8 bases lay in between. CDR3 length: 13 residues. In germline, CDR1 is SGHRS, CDR2 YFSETQ.

V and J are TRBV7-2 and TRBJ2-2; 9 bases agree with TRBD2. The CDR3 covers 14 residues. Germline lookup yields CDR1 SGHTA and CDR2 FQGNSA. Unmatched junction bases numbered 0, after V lost 3 bases and J lost 4 bases. The CDR3 sequence: CASSLREGTGELFF. In DNA form, the CDR3 reads TGTGCCAGCAGCTTGCGGGAGGGCACCGGGGAGCTGTTTTTT.

The V call is TRBV18, the J call TRBJ2-7, with D hard to call. The CDR3 sequence is 10 residues long. Trimming took off 3 bases at V and 4 bases at J, with 1 base between the two ends. Germline CDR1 reads KGHSH; CDR2 reads LQKENI. This CDR3 is CASSPYEQYF. The CDR3 bases are TGTGCCAGCTCACCGTACGAGCAGTACTTC.

The CDR3 nucleotides are TGCAGCGTTGAAGAGGGGACTAGCGGGAGTAACATTCAGTACTTC. Amino acid sequence: CSVEEGTSGSNIQYF. This chain links TRBV29-1 with TRBJ2-4, with 14 nucleotides matching TRBD2. This CDR3 comprises 15 residues. Germline V CDR1 and CDR2: SQVTM, ANQGSEA. Trimming cost V 0 bases and J 7 bases; bases outside gene matches: 2. The full variable domain, in which reference TRBV29-1 and TRBJ2-4 provide the parts outside the CDR3, is SAVISQKPSRDICQRGTSLTIQCQVDSQVTMMFWYRQQPGQSLTLIATANQGSEATYESGFVIDKFPISRPNLTFSTLTVSNMSPEDSSIYLCSVEEGTSGSNIQYFGAGTRLSVL.

V and J are TRBV5-1 and TRBJ2-2; D gene unclear. Germline V CDR1 and CDR2: SGHRS, YFSETQ. The ends were cut back, 0 bases at V and 4 bases at J, with 10 bases in the middle. The CDR3 spans 15 residues. For the CDR3, the DNA is TGCGCCAGCAGCTTGGGGACCTGGGGCACCGGGGAGCTGTTTTTT. Amino acid sequence: CASSLGTWGTGELFF.

The CDR3 coding sequence is TGTGCCAGCAGCTTGGACCCTACAGAGACCCAGTACTTC. Translating gives CASSLDPTETQYF. The chain couples TRBV11-2 to TRBJ2-5, with D uncertain. The CDR3 has 13 residues. V lost 3 bases, J lost 4 bases, and 9 bases lay in between. From germline, CDR1 is SGHAT and CDR2 FQNNGV.

This chain links TRBV11-3 with TRBJ2-1; 9 bases map to TRBD2. The CDR3 is 17 residues long. With V trimmed by 1 base and J by 0 bases, 4 bases remained unmatched. The V gene's germline CDR1 is SGHNT and CDR2 YENEEA. The CDR3 reads CASSLGGGRASYNEQFF. In DNA, the CDR3 is TGTGCCAGCAGCTTAGGAGGCGGGAGGGCCTCCTACAATGAGCAGTTCTTC. Based on the CDR3 plus reference TRBV11-3 and TRBJ2-1, the full variable domain is EAGVVQSPRYKIIEKKQPVAFWCNPISGHNTLYWYLQNLGQGPELLIRYENEEAVDDSQLPKDRFSAERLKGVDSTLKIQPAELGDSAVYLCASSLGGGRASYNEQFFGPGTRLTVL.